This T cell receptor beta chain was observed in a study of beta chain features in type 1 diabetes. Reverse transcription of all isolated RNA meant that expressed TCRB transcripts were sequenced. Libraries were prepared by immunoSEQ multiplex PCR; TCRdb keeps only in-frame clonotypes and omits some of them. The sample holds 200,000 to 250,000 clones, 25% to 30% seen once. About this clone: The same CDR3 can be traced to other DNA sequences in this sample.

V shed 4 bases and J 4 bases; nucleotides not matched to a gene: 0. Germline CDR1 reads GTSNPN; CDR2 reads SVGIG (reference sequence). This CDR3 comprises 11 residues. This TCR came from a man aged 25 to 40 in good health. The chain uses TRBV30 and TRBJ1-2, with TRBD1 matching over 7 bases. Sequenced material: central memory CD4+ T cells from blood. The CDR3 nucleotides read TGTGCCTGGACAGGGGGCTATGGCTACACCTTC. The encoded protein is CAWTGGYGYTF.